One and the same sample provided the 14 T cell receptor beta chains below, sequenced in a study of blood T cell repertoires in COVID-19. Only in-frame clones appear in the TCRdb table, and some are missing; sequencing was by immunoSEQ multiplex PCR. This repertoire shows a few hundred thousand clones, approximately 86% found once; its top ten account for 3% to 3.5%. Sequencing used peripheral blood. These receptors were collected from a man in his 60s with acute or convalescent COVID-19.

V and J are TRBV18 and TRBJ1-5; D remains unclear. The V end lost 3 bases, the J end lost 1 base, and 7 bases lay between the germline ends. CDR1 and CDR2 from the germline V gene are KGHSH and LQKENI. The CDR3 is made up of 14 amino acids. Here the CDR3 DNA reads TGTGCCAGCTCACCGGCAGCGAGCAATCAGCCCCAGCATTTT. Translated: CASSPAASNQPQHF.

The chain combines TRBV5-4 with TRBJ1-1; TRBD1 is a possible D gene (6 bases). The CDR3 sequence is 15 residues long. Germline values: CDR1 SGHNT, CDR2 YYREEE (reference sequence). The V end lost 3 bases, the J end lost 2 bases, and 14 bases lay between the germline ends. CDR3 sequence (DNA): TGTGCCAGCAGCTCCCAAACAGGGAGCAACACTGAAGCTTTCTTT. Translation gives CASSSQTGSNTEAFF.

The V call is TRBV5-8, the J call TRBJ1-2, with D possibly being TRBD1 (6 bases). The CDR3 spans 14 residues. CDR1 and CDR2 (germline): SGHTS, YDEGEE. V was pared by 2 bases and J by 1 base, with 9 bases between. CDR3 loop: CASSFHRDNYGYTF. In nucleotides, the CDR3 is TGTGCCAGCAGCTTCCACAGGGATAACTATGGCTACACCTTC. Full variable domain (rest looked up from reference TRBV5-8 and TRBJ1-2): EAGVTQSPTHLIKTRGQQATLRCSPISGHTSVYWYQQALGLGLQFLLWYDEGEERNRGNFPPRFSGRQFPNYSSELNVNALELEDSALYLCASSFHRDNYGYTFGSGTRLTVV.

This sequence joins TRBV3-1 (or the pseudogene TRBV3-2) and TRBJ2-3, with a possible D match to TRBD2 (7 bases). Germline CDR1 and CDR2: LGHDT and YNNKEL (reference sequence). The CDR3 extends over 13 amino acids. The V end was cut by 2 bases, the J end by 7 bases, with 10 bases between. The CDR3 is CASSQRGAHTQYF. CDR3 DNA sequence: TGTGCCAGCAGCCAACGGGGGGCTCATACGCAGTATTTT.

This chain connects TRBV19 to TRBJ2-5; 10 bases match TRBD2. Germline CDR1 LNHDA, CDR2 SQIVND (reference sequence). Losses at the gene ends were 4 bases for V and 4 bases for J; bases not matched to a gene: 9. The CDR3 length is 16 residues. The CDR3 loop reads CASSTLAGAGLETQYF. The CDR3 region has the DNA TGTGCCAGTAGTACCCTAGCGGGGGCTGGTCTAGAGACCCAGTACTTC.

V and J are TRBV2 and TRBJ2-7; TRBD1 is a possible D gene (6 bases). V lost 4 bases, J lost 5 bases, and 12 bases lay in between. The length of the CDR3 is 13 residues. CDR1 and CDR2 from the germline V gene are SNHLY and FYNNEI. This CDR3 is CASSATGSHEQYF. The DNA of the CDR3 is TGTGCCAGCAGTGCTACAGGGTCCCACGAGCAGTACTTC.

The chain links TRBV19 to TRBJ1-5; no clear D gene. Germline assignment: CDR1 LNHDA and CDR2 SQIVND (reference sequence). Trimming removed 3 bases at V and 2 bases at J, with 17 bases between. The CDR3 has 17 amino acids. As DNA, the CDR3 is TGTGCCAGTAGTATCCCCGGTGCACCCATGGGCAATCAGCCCCAGCATTTT. Translating gives CASSIPGAPMGNQPQHF. Together with reference TRBV19 and TRBJ1-5, the CDR3 gives the full variable domain: DGGITQSPKYLFRKEGQNVTLSCEQNLNHDAMYWYRQDPGQGLRLIYYSQIVNDFQKGDIAEGYSVSREKKESFPLTVTSAQKNPTAFYLCASSIPGAPMGNQPQHFGDGTRLSIL.

The chain carries TRBV5-1 and TRBJ2-2, with 8 bases that match TRBD2. V gave up 2 bases and J gave up 1 base; unmatched junction bases: 4. The germline gives CDR1 SGHRS, CDR2 YFSETQ. This CDR3 has 16 residues. For the CDR3, the DNA is TGCGCCAGCAGCTTAAATGCGGGGGGGAACACCGGGGAGCTGTTTTTT. Its translation is CASSLNAGGNTGELFF. The whole variable domain, remainder taken from reference TRBV5-1 and TRBJ2-2, is KAGVTQTPRYLIKTRGQQVTLSCSPISGHRSVSWYQQTPGQGLQFLFEYFSETQRNKGNFPGRFSGRQFSNSRSEMNVSTLELGDSALYLCASSLNAGGNTGELFFGEGSRLTVL.

V usage is TRBV19 and J usage is TRBJ1-6; 7 positions agree with TRBD1. The CDR3 totals 18 residues. V dropped 5 bases and J dropped 10; count of bases not matched to a gene: 20. CDR1 and CDR2 (germline): LNHDA, SQIVND (reference sequence). The CDR3, as DNA: TGTGCCAGTAGTCCATCGGCGGGGCAGGGGGTCGTGAGATCACCCCTCCACTTT. It yields the protein CASSPSAGQGVVRSPLHF.

The chain combines TRBV5-5 with TRBJ1-1; 7 positions match TRBD1. V shed 3 bases, J shed 3 bases, and the junction held 8 bases outside the gene matches. This CDR3 is built from 15 residues. Germline CDR1 SGHKS, CDR2 YYEKEE (reference sequence). In DNA form, the CDR3 reads TGTGCCAGCAGCTCTAAGCAGGGGGTTGACACTGAAGCTTTCTTT. This codes for CASSSKQGVDTEAFF.

The rearrangement links TRBV19 to TRBJ2-2, with 10 bases identical to TRBD2. CDR3 length: 15 amino acids. Trimming cost V 5 bases and J 7 bases; bases outside gene matches: 7. The germline V gene encodes CDR1 LNHDA and CDR2 SQIVND (reference sequence). This CDR3 is CASSAPSGGGGELFF. The CDR3 DNA reads TGTGCCAGTAGTGCGCCTAGCGGGGGTGGCGGGGAGCTGTTTTTT.

The genes are TRBV5-5 and TRBJ2-7; D uncertain. This CDR3 has 14 residues. V lost 0 bases, J lost 0 bases, and 7 bases lay in between. Per germline, CDR1 SGHKS and CDR2 YYEKEE (reference sequence). The CDR3 protein is CASSLGQASYEQYF. CDR3 in DNA: TGTGCCAGCAGCTTGGGGCAGGCCTCCTACGAGCAGTACTTC.

The chain links TRBV5-1 to TRBJ2-5; 9 bases match TRBD2. CDR3 length: 16 residues. CDR1 is SGHRS and CDR2 is YFSETQ in the germline V gene. J was trimmed by 1 base and V by 0 bases; bases with no gene match: 4. The CDR3 region has the DNA TGCGCCAGCAGCTTGGCCGGTAGCGGGGGCCAAGAGACCCAGTACTTC. Protein: CASSLAGSGGQETQYF.

The rearrangement uses TRBV15 and TRBJ1-1; maybe TRBD1 (5 bases). V was shortened by 3 bases and J by 4 bases, with 12 bases between the two germline ends. Germline V gene sequence: CDR1 LNHNV, CDR2 YYDKDF (reference sequence). The CDR3 is made up of 14 amino acids. CDR3 nucleotides: TGTGCCACCAGCAGGGGGCGGGGGGGCACTGAAGCTTTCTTT. Its translation: CATSRGRGGTEAFF.